This T cell receptor (beta chain) was observed in a study of blood T cell repertoires in COVID-19. Looking at the study overall: The cDNA or gDNA used as material had been derived from T cells, B-cell-depleted T cells, or PBMCs.

V lost 1 base and J lost 6, with 16 bases in between. The CDR3 covers 16 residues. Germline assignment: CDR1 SGHRS and CDR2 YFSETQ. In the original processing: Amplification of reference gene primers provided the estimated nucleated cell counts. TCRdb's copy holds only in-frame clones and misses some; the assay was immunoSEQ multiplex PCR. V and J calls and clone size come straight from that table; D and trimming were deduced from the DNA. This sample has around 150,000 clones, with over 75% found just once. This clone was recorded many times. The chain employs TRBV5-1 and TRBJ1-4; D may be TRBD1 (5 bases). This TCR was recovered from a woman aged 55-69 years with active COVID-19. Material: peripheral blood. The CDR3 region has the DNA TGCGCCAGCAGCTTGTTGCCGCAGGGTATGGATGAAAAACTGTTTTTT. Its protein is CASSLLPQGMDEKLFF. Based on the CDR3 plus reference TRBV5-1 and TRBJ1-4, the full variable domain is KAGVTQTPRYLIKTRGQQVTLSCSPISGHRSVSWYQQTPGQGLQFLFEYFSETQRNKGNFPGRFSGRQFSNSRSEMNVSTLELGDSALYLCASSLLPQGMDEKLFFGSGTQLSVL.